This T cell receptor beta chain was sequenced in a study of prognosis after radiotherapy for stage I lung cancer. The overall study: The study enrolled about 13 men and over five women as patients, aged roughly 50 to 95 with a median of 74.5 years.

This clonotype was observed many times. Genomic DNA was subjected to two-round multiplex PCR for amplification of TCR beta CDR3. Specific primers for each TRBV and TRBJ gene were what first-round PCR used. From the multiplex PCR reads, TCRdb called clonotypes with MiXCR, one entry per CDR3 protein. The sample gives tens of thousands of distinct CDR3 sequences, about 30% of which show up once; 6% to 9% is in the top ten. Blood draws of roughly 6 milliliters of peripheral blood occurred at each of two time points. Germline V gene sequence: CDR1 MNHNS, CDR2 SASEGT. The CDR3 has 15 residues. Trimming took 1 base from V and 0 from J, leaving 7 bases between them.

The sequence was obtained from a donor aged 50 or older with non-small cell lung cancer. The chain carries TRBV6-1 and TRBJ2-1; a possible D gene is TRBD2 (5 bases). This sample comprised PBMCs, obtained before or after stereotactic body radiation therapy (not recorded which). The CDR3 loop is CASSEVGSSYNEQFF. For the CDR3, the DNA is TGTGCCAGCAGTGAAGTGGGGAGCTCCTACAATGAGCAGTTCTTC.